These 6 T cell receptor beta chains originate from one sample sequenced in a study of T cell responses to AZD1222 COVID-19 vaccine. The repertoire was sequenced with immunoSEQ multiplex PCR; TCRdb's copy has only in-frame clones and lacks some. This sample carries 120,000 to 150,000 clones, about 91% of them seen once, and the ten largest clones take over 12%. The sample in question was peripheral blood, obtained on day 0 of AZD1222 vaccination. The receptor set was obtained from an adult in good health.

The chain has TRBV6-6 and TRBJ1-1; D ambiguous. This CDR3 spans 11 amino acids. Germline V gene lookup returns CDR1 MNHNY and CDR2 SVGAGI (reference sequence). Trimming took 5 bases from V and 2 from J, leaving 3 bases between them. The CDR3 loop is CASSRNTEAFF. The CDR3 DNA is TGTGCCAGCAGTCGTAACACTGAAGCTTTCTTT.

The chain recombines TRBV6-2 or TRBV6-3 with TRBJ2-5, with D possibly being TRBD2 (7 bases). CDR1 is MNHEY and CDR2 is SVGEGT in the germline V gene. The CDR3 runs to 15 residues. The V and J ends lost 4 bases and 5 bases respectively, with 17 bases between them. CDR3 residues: CASSLVGGLSETQYF. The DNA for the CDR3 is TGTGCCAGCAGTTTAGTGGGGGGGCTTTCTGAGACCCAGTACTTC.

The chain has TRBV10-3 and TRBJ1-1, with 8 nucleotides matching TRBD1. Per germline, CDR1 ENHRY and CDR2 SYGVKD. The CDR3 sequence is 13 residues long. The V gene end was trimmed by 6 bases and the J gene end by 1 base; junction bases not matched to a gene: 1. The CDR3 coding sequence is TGTGCCATCAGAGGGACAGGGAACACTGAAGCTTTCTTT. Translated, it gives CAIRGTGNTEAFF.

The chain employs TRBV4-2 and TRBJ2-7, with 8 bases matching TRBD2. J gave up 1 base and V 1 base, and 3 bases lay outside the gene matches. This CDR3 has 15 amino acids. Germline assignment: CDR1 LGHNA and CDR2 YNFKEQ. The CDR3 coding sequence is TGTGCCAGCAGCCAAGTTGGCGGGGGGTCCTACGAGCAGTACTTC. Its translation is CASSQVGGGSYEQYF.

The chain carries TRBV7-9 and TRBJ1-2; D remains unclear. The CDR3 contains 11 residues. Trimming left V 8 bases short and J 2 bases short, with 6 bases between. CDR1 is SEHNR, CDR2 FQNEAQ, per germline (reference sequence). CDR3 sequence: CASGTNYGYTF. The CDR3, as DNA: TGTGCCAGCGGTACCAACTATGGCTACACCTTC.

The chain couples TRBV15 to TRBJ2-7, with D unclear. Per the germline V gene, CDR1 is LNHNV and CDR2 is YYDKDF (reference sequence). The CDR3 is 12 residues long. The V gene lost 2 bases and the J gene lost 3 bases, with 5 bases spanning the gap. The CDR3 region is CATSRLDYEQYF. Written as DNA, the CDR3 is TGTGCCACCAGCAGACTAGACTACGAGCAGTACTTC.